What follows is one T cell receptor beta chain and its context. Its antigen is not known. Distinct nucleotide sequences in the sample also encode this CDR3. It was CD45RO-negative cells, positively selected for CCR7, that made up naive CD8 cells, with terminally differentiated effector memory CD45RA+ cells excluded. Every donor was a Caucasian adult from Nashville, Tennessee. The data were taken from a study of shared clonotypes between healthy human individuals. Overall study results and limits: What naive subsets generally showed was a larger estimated richness than memory subsets showed. Clonotype sharing across a few donors was observed for 4.5% to 6.5% of naive CD4 clonotypes.

V gave up 6 bases and J gave up 4 bases, with 12 bases separating them. The CDR3 spans 13 residues. The V gene's germline CDR1 is MDHEN and CDR2 SYDVKM. At deep level, the assay was performed. Produced via immunoSEQ multiplex PCR; TCRdb's table is partial and in-frame only. The sample comprises approximately 2,200,000 clones, about 92% of which are singletons, and about 1.5% rests with the top ten. This TCR was sampled from a man between 18 and 29 years old in good health. Some clones in this sample may be carry-over from other donors' samples. The sample comprised naive CD8+ T cells from PBMCs. The rearrangement uses TRBV28 and TRBJ2-5, with D perhaps matching TRBD1 or TRBD2 (6 bases each). The CDR3: CASSLGGRETQYF. The CDR3 nucleotides read TGTGCCAGCAGCCTCGGGGGCCGAGAGACCCAGTACTTC.